There are a few counts of the clone carrying this TCR beta chain. As yet, its antigen is unknown. This sample stems from a study of identifying expanded T cells in peripheral blood. Broader study findings: Over about two and four weeks, about 15 and 19 clones changed, versus 1.2 between replicates. Variance in clone template counts between roughly 2-week samples significantly increased with total template count across all healthy donors.

Produced via immunoSEQ multiplex PCR; TCRdb's table is partial and in-frame only. The table has about 130,000 clones, approximately 86% seen once. Collection occurred without any documented infections or immune events in donors. The sequence was collected from a person aged 18 to 75 in good health. Sequencing was carried out using blood.

The CDR3: CASSVVEKLFF. The CDR3, as DNA: TGTGCCAGCAGTGTTGTTGAAAAACTGTTTTTT. The chain carries TRBV6-1 and TRBJ1-4; D is ambiguous. V gave up 4 bases and J gave up 7 bases, with 4 bases separating them. CDR3 length: 11 residues. CDR1 is MNHNS, CDR2 SASEGT, per germline.